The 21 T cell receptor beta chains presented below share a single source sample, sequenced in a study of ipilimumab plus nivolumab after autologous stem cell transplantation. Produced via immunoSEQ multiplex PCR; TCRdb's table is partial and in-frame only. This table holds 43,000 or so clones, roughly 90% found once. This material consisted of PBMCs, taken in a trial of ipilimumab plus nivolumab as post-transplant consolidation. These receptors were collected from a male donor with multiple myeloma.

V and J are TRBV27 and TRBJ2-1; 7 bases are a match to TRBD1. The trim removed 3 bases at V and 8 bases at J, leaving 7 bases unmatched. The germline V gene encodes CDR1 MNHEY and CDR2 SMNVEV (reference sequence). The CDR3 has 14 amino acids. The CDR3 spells CASSFGRGHDEQFF. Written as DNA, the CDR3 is TGTGCCAGCAGTTTCGGTAGGGGGCACGATGAGCAGTTCTTC.

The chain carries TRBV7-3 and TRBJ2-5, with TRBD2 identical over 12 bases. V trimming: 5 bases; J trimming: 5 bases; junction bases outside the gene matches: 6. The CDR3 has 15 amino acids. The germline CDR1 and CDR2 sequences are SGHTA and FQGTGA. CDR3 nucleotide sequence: TGTGCCAGCAGCCGGACTAGCGGGGCTGGTGAGACCCAGTACTTC. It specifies CASSRTSGAGETQYF.

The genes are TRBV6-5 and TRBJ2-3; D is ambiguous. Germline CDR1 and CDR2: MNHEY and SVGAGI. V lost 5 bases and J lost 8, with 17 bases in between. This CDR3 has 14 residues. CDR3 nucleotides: TGTGCCAGCAGTGCCTCCTTCCTCCGGCGTACGCAGTATTTT. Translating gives CASSASFLRRTQYF.

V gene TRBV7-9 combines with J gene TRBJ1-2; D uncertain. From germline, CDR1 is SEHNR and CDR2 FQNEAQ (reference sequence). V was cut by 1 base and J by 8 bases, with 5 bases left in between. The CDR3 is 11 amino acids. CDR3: CASSLGGGYTF. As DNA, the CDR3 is TGTGCCAGCAGCTTAGGTGGCGGCTACACCTTC. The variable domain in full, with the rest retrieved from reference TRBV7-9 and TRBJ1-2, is DTGVSQNPRHKITKRGQNVTFRCDPISEHNRLYWYRQTLGQGPEFLTYFQNEAQLEKSRLLSDRFSAERPKGSFSTLEIQRTEQGDSAMYLCASSLGGGYTFGSGTRLTVV.

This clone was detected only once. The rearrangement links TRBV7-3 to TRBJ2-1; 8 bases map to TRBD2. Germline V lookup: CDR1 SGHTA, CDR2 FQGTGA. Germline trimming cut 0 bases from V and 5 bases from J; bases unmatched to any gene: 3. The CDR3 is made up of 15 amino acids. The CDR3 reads CASSLTREDHNEQFF. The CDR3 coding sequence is TGTGCCAGCAGCTTAACGCGGGAGGATCACAATGAGCAGTTCTTC.

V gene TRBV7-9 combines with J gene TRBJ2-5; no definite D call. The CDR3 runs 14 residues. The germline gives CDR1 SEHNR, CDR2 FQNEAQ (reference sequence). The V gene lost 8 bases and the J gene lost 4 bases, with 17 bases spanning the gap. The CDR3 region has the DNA TGTGCCAGCGGTTGGGGTAGTATAGGAGAGACCCAGTACTTC. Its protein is CASGWGSIGETQYF.

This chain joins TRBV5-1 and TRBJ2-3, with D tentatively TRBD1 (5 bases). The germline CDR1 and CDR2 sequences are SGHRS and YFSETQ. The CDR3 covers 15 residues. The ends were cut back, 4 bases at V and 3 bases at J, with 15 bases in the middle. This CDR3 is CASSTGQGETDTQYF. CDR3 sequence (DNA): TGCGCCAGCAGCACCGGGCAGGGTGAGACAGATACGCAGTATTTT.

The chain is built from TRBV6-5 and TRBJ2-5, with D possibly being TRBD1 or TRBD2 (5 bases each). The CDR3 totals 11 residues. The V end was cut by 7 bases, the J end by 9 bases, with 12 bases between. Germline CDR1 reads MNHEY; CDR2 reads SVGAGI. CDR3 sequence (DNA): TGTGCCAGCACCCGTTTGGGGGCCCAGTACTTC. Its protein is CASTRLGAQYF.

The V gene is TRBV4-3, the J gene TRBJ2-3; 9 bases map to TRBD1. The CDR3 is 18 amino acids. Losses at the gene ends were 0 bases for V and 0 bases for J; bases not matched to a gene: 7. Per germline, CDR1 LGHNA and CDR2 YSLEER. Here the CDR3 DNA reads TGCGCCAGCAGCCAAGATCGAGTAGGGACAGGGAGCACAGATACGCAGTATTTT. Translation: CASSQDRVGTGSTDTQYF.

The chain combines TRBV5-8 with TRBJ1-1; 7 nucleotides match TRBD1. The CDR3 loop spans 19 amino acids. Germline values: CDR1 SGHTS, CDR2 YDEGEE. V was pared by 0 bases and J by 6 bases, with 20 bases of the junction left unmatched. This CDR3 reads CASSLELLRGRGSGSEAFF. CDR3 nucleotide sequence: TGTGCCAGCAGCTTGGAGTTGTTAAGGGGGCGCGGGTCGGGATCTGAAGCTTTCTTT.

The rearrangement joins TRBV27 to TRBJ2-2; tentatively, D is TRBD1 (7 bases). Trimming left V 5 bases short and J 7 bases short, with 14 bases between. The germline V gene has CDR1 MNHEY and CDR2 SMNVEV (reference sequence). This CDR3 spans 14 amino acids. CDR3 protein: CASSVQGGIGELFF. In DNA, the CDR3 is TGTGCCAGCAGTGTCCAGGGGGGAATCGGGGAGCTGTTTTTT.

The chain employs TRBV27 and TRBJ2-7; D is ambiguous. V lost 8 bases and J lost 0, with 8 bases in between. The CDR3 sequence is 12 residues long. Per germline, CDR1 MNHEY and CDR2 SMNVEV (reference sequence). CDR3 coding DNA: TGTGCCAGCGGGTTAAGCTCCTACGAGCAGTACTTC. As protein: CASGLSSYEQYF.

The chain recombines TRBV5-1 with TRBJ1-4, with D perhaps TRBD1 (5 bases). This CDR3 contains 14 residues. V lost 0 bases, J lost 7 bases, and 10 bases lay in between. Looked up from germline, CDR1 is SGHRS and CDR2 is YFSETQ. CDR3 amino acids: CASSLGQGSEKLFF. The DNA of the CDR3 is TGCGCCAGCAGCTTGGGTCAGGGAAGTGAAAAACTGTTTTTT.

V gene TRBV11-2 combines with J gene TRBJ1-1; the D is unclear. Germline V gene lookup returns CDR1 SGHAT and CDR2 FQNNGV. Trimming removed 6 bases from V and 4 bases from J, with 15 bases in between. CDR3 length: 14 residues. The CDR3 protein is CASRMIGGSTEAFF. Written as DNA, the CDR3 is TGTGCCAGCAGGATGATCGGAGGGAGCACTGAAGCTTTCTTT. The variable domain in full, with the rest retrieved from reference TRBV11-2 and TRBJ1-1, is EAGVAQSPRYKIIEKRQSVAFWCNPISGHATLYWYQQILGQGPKLLIQFQNNGVVDDSQLPKDRFSAERLKGVDSTLKIQPAKLEDSAVYLCASRMIGGSTEAFFGQGTRLTVV.

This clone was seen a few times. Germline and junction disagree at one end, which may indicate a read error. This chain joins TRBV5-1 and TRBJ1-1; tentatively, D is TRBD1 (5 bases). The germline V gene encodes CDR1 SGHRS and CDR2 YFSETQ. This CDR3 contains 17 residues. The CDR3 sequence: CASRVTLAGGTNTEAFF. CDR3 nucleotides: TGCGCCAGCCGAGTCACCCTAGCGGGGGGGACGAACACTGAAGCCTTCTTT.

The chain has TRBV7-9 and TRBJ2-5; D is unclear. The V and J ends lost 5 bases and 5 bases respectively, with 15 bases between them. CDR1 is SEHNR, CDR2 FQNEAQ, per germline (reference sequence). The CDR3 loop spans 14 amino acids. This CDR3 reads CASSIYLRAETQYF. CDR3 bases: TGTGCCAGCAGCATATATCTCCGGGCGGAGACCCAGTACTTC.

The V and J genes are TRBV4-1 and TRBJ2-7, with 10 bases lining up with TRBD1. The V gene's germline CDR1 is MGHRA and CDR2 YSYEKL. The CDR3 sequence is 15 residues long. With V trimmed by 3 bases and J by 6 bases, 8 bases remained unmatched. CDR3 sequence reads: CASSHGGQGSREQYF. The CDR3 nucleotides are TGCGCCAGCAGCCATGGGGGACAGGGGTCCCGCGAGCAGTACTTC.

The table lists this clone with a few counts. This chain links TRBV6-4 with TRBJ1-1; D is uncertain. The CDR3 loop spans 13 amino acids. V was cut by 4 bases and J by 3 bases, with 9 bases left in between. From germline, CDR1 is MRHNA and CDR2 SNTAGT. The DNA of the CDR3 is TGTGCCAGCAGTGCCCTGTCAGACACTGAAGCTTTCTTT. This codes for CASSALSDTEAFF.

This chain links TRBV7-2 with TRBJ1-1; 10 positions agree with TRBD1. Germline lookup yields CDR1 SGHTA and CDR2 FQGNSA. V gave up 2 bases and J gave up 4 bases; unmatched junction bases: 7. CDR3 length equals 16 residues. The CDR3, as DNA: TGTGCCAGCAGCTTAAGGGACAGGGGACGGGCCACTGAAGCTTTCTTT. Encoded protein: CASSLRDRGRATEAFF.

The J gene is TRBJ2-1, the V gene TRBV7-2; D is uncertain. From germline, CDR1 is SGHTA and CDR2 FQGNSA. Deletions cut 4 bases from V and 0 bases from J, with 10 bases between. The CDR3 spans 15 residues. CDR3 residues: CASSSASSSYNEQFF. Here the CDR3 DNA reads TGTGCCAGCAGCTCCGCTTCCAGCTCCTACAATGAGCAGTTCTTC.

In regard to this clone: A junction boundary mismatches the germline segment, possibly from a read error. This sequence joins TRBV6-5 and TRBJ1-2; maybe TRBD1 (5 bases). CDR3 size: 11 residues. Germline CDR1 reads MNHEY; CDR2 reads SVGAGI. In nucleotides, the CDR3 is TGTGCCAGCCGGACATCAGATGGGTACACCTTC. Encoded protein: CASRTSDGYTF.